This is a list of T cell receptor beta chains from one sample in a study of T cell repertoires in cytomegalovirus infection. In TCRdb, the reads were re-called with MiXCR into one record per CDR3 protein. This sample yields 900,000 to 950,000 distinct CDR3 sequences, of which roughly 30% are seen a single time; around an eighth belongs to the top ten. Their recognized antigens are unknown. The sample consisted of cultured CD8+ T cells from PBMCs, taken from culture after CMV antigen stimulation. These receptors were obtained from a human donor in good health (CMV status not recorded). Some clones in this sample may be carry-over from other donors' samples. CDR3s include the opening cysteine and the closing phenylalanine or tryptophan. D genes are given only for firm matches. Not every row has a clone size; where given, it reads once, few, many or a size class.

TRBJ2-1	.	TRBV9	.	CASSVEMADNEQFF	TGTGCCAGCAGCGTAGAGATGGCGGACAATGAGCAGTTCTTC
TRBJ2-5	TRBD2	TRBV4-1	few	CASSPIPGGQETQYF	TGCGCCAGCAGCCCCATACCGGGGGGCCAAGAGACCCAGTACTTC
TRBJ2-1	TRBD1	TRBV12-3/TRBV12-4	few	CASSLTGQRPYNEQFF	TGTGCCAGCAGTTTAACGGGACAGAGGCCTTACAATGAGCAGTTCTTC
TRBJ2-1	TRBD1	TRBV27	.	CASSYRGNEFF	TGTGCCAGCAGTTACAGGGGGAACGAGTTCTTC
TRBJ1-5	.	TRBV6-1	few	CASSDSRVWSNQPQHF	TGTGCCAGCAGCGATAGCAGGGTCTGGAGCAATCAGCCCCAGCATTTT
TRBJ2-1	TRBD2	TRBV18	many	CASSPAGGYNEQFF	TGTGCCAGCAGTCCAGCGGGGGGGTACAATGAGCAGTTCTTC
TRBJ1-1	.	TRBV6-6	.	CASTLTRLNTEAFF	TGTGCCAGCACTCTGACACGCTTGAACACTGAAGCTTTCTTT
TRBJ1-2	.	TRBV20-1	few	CSAYSTAGGGFEGYTF	TGCAGTGCCTACTCTACGGCCGGGGGAGGCTTCGAGGGCTACACCTTC
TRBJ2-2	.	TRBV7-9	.	CASSHAVTGELFF	TGTGCCAGCAGCCACGCAGTTACCGGGGAGCTGTTTTTT
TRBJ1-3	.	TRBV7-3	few	CASSRDGTSGNTIYF	TGTGCCAGCAGCAGGGACGGGACCTCTGGAAACACCATATATTTT
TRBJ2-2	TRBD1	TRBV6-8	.	CACSPGQHTGELFF	TGTGCCTGCAGCCCGGGACAGCACACCGGGGAGCTGTTTTTT
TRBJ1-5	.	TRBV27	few	CASSLSSGQGNQPQHF	TGTGCCAGCAGTTTATCGAGCGGGCAAGGGAATCAGCCCCAGCATTTT
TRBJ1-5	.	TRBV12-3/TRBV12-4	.	CASSRAGPQPQHF	TGTGCCAGCAGCAGGGCGGGACCCCAGCCCCAGCATTTT
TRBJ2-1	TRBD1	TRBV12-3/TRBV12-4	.	CASSQATGMIEQFF	TGTGCCAGCAGCCAAGCGACAGGGATGATTGAGCAGTTCTTC
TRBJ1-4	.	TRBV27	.	CASRLAIEGKLFF	TGTGCCAGCAGATTGGCGATAGAGGGAAAACTGTTTTTT
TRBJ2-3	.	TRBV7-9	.	CASSSAAGTESTDTQYF	TGTGCCAGCAGTTCCGCGGCGGGGACAGAGAGCACAGATACGCAGTATTTT
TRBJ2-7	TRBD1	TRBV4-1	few	CASSHLDRGIDEQYF	TGCGCCAGCAGCCACCTGGACAGGGGTATCGACGAGCAGTACTTC
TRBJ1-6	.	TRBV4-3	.	CASSQDEGSYNSPLHF	TGCGCCAGCAGCCAAGACGAGGGGTCCTATAATTCACCCCTCCACTTT
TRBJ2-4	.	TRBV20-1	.	CSAQDSFIQYF	TGCAGTGCTCAGGACAGCTTTATTCAGTACTTC
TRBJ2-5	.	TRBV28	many	CASSRGEETQYF	TGTGCCAGCAGTAGGGGGGAAGAGACCCAGTACTTC
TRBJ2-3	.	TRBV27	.	CASGLGGGNADTQYF	TGTGCCAGCGGACTAGGGGGGGGCAACGCAGATACGCAGTATTTT
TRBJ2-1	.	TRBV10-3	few	CAIRPELGDYNEQFF	TGTGCCATCAGACCGGAACTCGGGGACTACAATGAGCAGTTCTTC
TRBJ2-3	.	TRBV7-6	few	CASTQNGLDTQYF	TGTGCCAGCACCCAGAACGGTCTAGATACGCAGTATTTT
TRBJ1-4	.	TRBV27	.	CASSNGYQGTNEKLFF	TGTGCCAGCAGCAATGGATACCAGGGAACTAATGAAAAACTGTTTTTT
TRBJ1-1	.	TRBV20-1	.	CSARDGRAFF	TGCAGTGCTAGAGATGGGAGAGCTTTCTTT
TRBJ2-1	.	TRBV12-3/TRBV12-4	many	CASRLPGNEQFF	TGTGCCAGCAGATTGCCGGGCAATGAGCAGTTCTTC
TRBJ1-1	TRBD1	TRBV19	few	CASSWTGGSEAFF	TGTGCCAGTAGCTGGACAGGGGGCTCCGAAGCTTTCTTT
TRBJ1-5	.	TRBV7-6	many	CASSLAGDVNQPQHF	TGTGCCAGCAGCTTAGCAGGGGACGTAAATCAGCCCCAGCATTTT
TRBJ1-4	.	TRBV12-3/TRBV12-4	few	CASSLRGGVEKLFF	TGTGCCAGCAGTTTACGAGGGGGAGTCGAAAAACTGTTTTTT
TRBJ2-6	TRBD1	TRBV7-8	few	CASSFDYLGQDEPGANVLTF	TGTGCCAGCAGCTTCGACTACCTGGGACAGGACGAACCTGGGGCCAACGTCCTGACTTTC
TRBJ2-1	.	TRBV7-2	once	CASSRLGGGGRDEQFF	TGTGCCAGCAGCCGCTTAGGGGGGGGGGGCAGGGATGAGCAGTTCTTC
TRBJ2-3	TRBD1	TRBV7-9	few	CASSLAQGQVADTQYF	TGTGCCAGCAGCTTAGCGCAAGGACAGGTTGCAGATACGCAGTATTTT
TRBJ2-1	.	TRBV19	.	CASSISVEQFF	TGTGCCAGTAGTATTTCAGTCGAGCAGTTCTTC
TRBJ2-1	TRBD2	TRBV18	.	CASSLAGGLAYNEQFF	TGTGCCAGCTCACTAGCGGGGGGACTAGCCTACAATGAGCAGTTCTTC
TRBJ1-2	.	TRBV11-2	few	CASSSGWSYTF	TGTGCCAGCAGTTCGGGATGGTCGTACACCTTC
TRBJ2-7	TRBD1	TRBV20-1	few	CSAEPRDSEQYF	TGCAGTGCGGAACCACGGGACAGCGAGCAGTACTTC
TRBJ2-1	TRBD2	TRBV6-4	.	CASSDLAGGPDEQFF	TGTGCCAGCAGTGACTTGGCGGGGGGGCCGGATGAGCAGTTCTTC
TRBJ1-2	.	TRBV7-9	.	CASSPPGRGYTF	TGTGCCAGCAGCCCACCGGGGCGTGGCTACACCTTC
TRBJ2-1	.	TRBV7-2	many	CASSLEPPMNEQFF	TGTGCCAGCAGCTTAGAACCTCCGATGAATGAGCAGTTCTTC
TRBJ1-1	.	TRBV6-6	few	CASTHRQSLLEAFF	TGTGCCAGCACACACCGACAGTCGCTCCTTGAAGCTTTCTTT
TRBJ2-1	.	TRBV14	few	CASSHLKAASQFF	TGTGCCAGCAGCCACCTCAAGGCAGCGTCCCAGTTCTTC
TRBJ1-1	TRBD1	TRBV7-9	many	CASSSRDRVHTEAFF	TGTGCCAGCAGCTCCCGGGACAGGGTACACACTGAAGCTTTCTTT